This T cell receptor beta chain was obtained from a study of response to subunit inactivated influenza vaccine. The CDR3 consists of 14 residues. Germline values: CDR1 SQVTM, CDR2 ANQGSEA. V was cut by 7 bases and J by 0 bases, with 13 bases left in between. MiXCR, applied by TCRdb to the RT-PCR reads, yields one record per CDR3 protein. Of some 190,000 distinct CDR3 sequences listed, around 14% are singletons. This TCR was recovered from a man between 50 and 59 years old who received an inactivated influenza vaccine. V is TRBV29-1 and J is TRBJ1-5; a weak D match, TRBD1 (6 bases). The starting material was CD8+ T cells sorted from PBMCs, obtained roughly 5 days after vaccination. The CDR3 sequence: CSASTGPSNQPQHF. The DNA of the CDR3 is TGCAGCGCTTCGACAGGCCCTAGCAATCAGCCCCAGCATTTT.